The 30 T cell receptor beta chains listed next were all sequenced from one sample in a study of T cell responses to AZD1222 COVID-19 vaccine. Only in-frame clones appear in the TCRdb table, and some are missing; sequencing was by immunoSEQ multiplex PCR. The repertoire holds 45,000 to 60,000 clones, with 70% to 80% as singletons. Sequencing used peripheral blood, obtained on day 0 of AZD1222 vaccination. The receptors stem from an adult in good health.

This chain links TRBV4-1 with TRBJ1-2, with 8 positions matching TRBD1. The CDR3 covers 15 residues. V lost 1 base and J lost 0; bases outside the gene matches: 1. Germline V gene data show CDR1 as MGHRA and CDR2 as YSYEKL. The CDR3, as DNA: TGCGCCAGCAGCCAAGGACAGGGGACTAACTATGGCTACACCTTC. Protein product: CASSQGQGTNYGYTF.

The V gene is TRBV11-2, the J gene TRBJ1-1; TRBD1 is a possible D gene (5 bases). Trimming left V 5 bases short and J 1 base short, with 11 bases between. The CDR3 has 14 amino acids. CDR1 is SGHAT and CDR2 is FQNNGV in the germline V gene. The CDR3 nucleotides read TGTGCCAGCAGCACGGGACGGTCGAACACTGAAGCTTTCTTT. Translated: CASSTGRSNTEAFF.

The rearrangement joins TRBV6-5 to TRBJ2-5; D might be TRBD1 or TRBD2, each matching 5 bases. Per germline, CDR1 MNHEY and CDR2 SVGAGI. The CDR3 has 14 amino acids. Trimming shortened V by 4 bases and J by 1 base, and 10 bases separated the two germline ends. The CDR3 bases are TGTGCCAGCAGTTCTGGGACGTTCCAAGAGACCCAGTACTTC. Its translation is CASSSGTFQETQYF.

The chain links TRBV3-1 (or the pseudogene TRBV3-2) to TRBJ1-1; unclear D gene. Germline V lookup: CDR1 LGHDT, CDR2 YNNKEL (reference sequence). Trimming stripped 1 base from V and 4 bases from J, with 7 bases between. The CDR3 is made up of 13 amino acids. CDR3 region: CASSQVSCTEAFF. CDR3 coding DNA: TGTGCCAGCAGCCAAGTTTCCTGCACTGAAGCTTTCTTT.

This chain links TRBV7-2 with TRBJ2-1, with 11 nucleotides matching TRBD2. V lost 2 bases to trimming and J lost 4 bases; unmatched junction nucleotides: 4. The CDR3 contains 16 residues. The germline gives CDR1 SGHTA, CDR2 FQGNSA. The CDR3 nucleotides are TGTGCCAGCAGCTTATTCGCTAGCGGGGGGTACAATGAGCAGTTCTTC. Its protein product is CASSLFASGGYNEQFF.

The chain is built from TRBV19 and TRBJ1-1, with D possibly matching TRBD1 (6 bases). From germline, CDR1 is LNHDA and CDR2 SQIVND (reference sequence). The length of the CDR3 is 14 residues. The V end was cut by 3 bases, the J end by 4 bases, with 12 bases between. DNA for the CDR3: TGTGCCAGTAGTATCCGGGGGGCGGGCACTGAAGCTTTCTTT. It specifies CASSIRGAGTEAFF.

The CDR3 loop reads CAWSLPERHYEQYF. The CDR3 nucleotides read TGTGCCTGGAGTCTCCCCGAGCGCCACTACGAGCAGTACTTC. V and J are TRBV30 and TRBJ2-7; no clear D gene. V lost 2 bases and J lost 3, with 14 bases in between. Germline values: CDR1 GTSNPN, CDR2 SVGIG (reference sequence). This CDR3 is 14 amino acids long.

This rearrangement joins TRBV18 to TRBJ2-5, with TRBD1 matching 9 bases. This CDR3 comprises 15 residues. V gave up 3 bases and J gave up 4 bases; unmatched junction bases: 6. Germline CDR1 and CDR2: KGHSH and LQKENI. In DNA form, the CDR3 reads TGTGCCAGCTCACCGAAGGGACAGGGAGGAGAGACCCAGTACTTC. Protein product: CASSPKGQGGETQYF.

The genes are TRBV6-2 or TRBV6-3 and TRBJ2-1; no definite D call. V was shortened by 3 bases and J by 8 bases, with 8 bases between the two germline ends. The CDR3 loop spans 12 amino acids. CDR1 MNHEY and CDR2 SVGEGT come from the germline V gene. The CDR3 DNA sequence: TGTGCCAGCAGTTATTTTATGGATGAGCAGTTCTTC. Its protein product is CASSYFMDEQFF.

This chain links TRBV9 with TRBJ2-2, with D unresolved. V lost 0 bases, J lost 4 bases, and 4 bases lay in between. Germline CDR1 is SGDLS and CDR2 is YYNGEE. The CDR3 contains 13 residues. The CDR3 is CASSVDGTGELFF. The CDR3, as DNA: TGTGCCAGCAGCGTAGACGGCACCGGGGAGCTGTTTTTT.

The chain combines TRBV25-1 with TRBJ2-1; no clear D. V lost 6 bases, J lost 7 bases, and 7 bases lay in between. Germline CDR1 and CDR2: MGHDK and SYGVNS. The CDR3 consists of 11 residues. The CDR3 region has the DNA TGTGCCAGCAGGGGGTGGAATGAGCAGTTCTTC. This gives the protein CASRGWNEQFF.

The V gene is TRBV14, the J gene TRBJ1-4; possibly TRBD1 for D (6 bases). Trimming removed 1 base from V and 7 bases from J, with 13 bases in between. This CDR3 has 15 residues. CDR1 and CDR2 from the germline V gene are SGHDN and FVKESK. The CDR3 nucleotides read TGTGCCAGCAGCCAAGTTTCTGGACAGTCTGAAAAACTGTTTTTT. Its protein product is CASSQVSGQSEKLFF.

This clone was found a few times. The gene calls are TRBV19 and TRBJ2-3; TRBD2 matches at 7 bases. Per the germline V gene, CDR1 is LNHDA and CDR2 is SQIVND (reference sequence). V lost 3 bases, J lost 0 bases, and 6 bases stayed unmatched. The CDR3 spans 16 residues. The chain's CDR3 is CASSIMAGVSTDTQYF. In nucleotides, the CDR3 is TGTGCCAGTAGTATTATGGCGGGGGTTAGCACAGATACGCAGTATTTT.

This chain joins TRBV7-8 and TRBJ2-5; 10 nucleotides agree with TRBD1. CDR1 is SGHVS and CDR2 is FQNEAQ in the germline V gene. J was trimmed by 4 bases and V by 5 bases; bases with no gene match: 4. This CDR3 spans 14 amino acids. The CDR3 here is CASSNRDRGETQYF. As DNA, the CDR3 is TGTGCCAGCAGCAACCGGGACAGGGGAGAGACCCAGTACTTC. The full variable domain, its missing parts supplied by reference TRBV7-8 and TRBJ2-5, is GAGVSQSPRYKVAKRGQDVALRCDPISGHVSLFWYQQALGQGPEFLTYFQNEAQLDKSGLPSDRFFAERPEGSVSTLKIQRTQQEDSAVYLCASSNRDRGETQYFGPGTRLLVL.

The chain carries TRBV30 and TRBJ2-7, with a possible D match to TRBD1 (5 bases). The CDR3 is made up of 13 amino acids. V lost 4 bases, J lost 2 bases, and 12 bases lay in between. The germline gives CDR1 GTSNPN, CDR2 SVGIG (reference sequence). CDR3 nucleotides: TGTGCCTGGACCCCAGGGTACGCCTACGAGCAGTACTTC. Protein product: CAWTPGYAYEQYF.

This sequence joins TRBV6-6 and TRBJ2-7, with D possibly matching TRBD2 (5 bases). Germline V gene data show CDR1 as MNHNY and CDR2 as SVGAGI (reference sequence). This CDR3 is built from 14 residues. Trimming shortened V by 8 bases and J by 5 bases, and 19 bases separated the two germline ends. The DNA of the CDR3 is TGTGCCAGCTCTACCCGGGGTAGGATCAACGAGCAGTACGTC. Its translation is CASSTRGRINEQYV.

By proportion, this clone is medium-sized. This chain's CDR3 is CASSLRDYYNEQFF. The CDR3 nucleotides are TGTGCCAGCAGTTTACGGGACTACTACAATGAGCAGTTCTTC. This chain links TRBV27 with TRBJ2-1; 7 bases map to TRBD2. J was trimmed by 3 bases and V by 2 bases; bases with no gene match: 1. The CDR3 consists of 14 residues. CDR1 is MNHEY and CDR2 is SMNVEV in the germline V gene (reference sequence).

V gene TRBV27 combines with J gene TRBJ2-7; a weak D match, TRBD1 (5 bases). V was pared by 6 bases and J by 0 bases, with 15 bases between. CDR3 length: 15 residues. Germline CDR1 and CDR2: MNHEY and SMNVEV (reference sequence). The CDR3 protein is CASRPTDSRSYEQYV. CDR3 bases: TGTGCCAGCAGGCCGACAGACTCCCGCTCCTACGAGCAGTACGTC.

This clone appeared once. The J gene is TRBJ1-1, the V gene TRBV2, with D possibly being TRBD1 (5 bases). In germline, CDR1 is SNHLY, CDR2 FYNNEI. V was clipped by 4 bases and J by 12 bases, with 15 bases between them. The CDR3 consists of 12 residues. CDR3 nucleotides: TGTGCCAGCAGTGTATCAGGGCCGTTGACTTTCTTT. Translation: CASSVSGPLTFF.

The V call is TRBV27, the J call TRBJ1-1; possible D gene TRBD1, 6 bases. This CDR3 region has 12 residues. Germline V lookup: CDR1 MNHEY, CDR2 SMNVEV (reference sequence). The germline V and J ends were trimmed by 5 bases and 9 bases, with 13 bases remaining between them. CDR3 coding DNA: TGTGCCAGCAGTCCCCGAGGGGGGAAAGCTTTCTTT. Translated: CASSPRGGKAFF.

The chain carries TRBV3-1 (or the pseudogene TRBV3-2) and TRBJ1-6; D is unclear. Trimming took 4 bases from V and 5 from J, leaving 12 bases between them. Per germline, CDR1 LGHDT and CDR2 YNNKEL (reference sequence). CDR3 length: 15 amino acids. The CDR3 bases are TGTGCCAGCAGCCCGACACTAACGGATAATTCACCCCTCCACTTT. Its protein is CASSPTLTDNSPLHF.

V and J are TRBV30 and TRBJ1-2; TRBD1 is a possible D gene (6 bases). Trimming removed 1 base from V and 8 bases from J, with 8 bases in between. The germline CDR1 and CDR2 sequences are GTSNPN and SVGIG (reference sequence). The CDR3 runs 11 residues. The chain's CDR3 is CAWSGGQGYTF. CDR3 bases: TGTGCCTGGAGTGGGGGGCAGGGCTACACCTTC.

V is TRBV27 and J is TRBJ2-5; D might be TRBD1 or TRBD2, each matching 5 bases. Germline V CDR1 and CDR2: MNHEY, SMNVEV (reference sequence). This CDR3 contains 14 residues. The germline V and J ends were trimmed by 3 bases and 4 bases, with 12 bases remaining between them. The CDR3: CASSLGTLGETQYF. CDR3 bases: TGTGCCAGCAGTTTGGGGACCCTCGGAGAGACCCAGTACTTC.

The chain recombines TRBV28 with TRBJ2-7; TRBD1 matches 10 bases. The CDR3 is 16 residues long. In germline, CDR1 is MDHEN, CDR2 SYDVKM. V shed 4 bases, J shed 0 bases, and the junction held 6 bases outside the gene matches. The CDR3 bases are TGTGCCAGCAGTTCATCCGGGACAGGGGTCTCCTACGAGCAGTACGTC. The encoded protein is CASSSSGTGVSYEQYV.

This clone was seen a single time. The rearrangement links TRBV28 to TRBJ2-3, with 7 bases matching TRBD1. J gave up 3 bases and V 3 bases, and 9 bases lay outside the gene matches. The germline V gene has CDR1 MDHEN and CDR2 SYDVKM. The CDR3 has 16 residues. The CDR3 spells CASSFQQGKGTDTQYF. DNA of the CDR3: TGTGCCAGCAGTTTCCAACAGGGGAAGGGGACAGATACGCAGTATTTT.

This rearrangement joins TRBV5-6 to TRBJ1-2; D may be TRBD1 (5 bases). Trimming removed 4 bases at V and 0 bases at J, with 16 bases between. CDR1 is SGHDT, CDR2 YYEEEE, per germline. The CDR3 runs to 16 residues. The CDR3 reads CASSRTLLLSNYGYTF. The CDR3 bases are TGTGCCAGCAGCCGGACATTATTGCTTTCTAACTATGGCTACACCTTC.

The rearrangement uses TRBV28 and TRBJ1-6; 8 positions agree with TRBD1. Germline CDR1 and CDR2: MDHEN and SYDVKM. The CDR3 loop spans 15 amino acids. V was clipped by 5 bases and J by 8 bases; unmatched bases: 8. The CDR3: CASSPLDRVYSPLHF. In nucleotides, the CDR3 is TGTGCCAGCAGTCCTTTGGACAGGGTGTATTCACCCCTCCACTTT.

The CDR3 nucleotides read TGTGCCAGCAGACGGACAGGTAGCACAGATACGCAGTATTTT. It codes for CASRRTGSTDTQYF. The chain joins TRBV5-4 to TRBJ2-3; 7 bases map to TRBD1. Germline CDR1 and CDR2: SGHNT and YYREEE (reference sequence). V trimming: 5 bases; J trimming: 0 bases; junction bases outside the gene matches: 3. The CDR3 is 14 amino acids. The variable domain in full, with the rest retrieved from reference TRBV5-4 and TRBJ2-3, is ETGVTQSPTHLIKTRGQQVTLRCSSQSGHNTVSWYQQALGQGPQFIFQYYREEENGRGNFPPRFSGLQFPNYSSELNVNALELDDSALYLCASRRTGSTDTQYFGPGTRLTVL.

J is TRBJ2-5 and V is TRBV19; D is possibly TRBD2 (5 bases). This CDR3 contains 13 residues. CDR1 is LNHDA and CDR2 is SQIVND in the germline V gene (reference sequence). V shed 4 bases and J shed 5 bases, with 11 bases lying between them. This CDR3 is CASSTKAGETQYF. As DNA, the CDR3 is TGTGCCAGTAGTACTAAGGCGGGTGAGACCCAGTACTTC.

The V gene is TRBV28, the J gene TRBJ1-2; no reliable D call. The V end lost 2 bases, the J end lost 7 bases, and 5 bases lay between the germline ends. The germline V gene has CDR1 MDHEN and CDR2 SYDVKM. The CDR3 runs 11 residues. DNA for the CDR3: TGTGCCAGCAGTTTAAATTCTGGCTACACCTTC. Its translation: CASSLNSGYTF.